Below, 9 T cell receptor beta chains from the same sample are listed, as sequenced in a study of T cell responses to AZD1222 COVID-19 vaccine. Profiling relied on immunoSEQ multiplex PCR, and the TCRdb table lists in-frame clones only, not all of them. The repertoire includes 200,000 or so clones, 70% to 90% of them detected once, and under 6.5% sits in the top ten. The sequencing used peripheral blood, collected on day 0 of AZD1222 vaccination. The receptors here all came from an adult in good health.

In DNA, the CDR3 is TGTGCCAGCTCACCACCGACACCCCCTTATGAGCAGTACTTC. Translated, it gives CASSPPTPPYEQYF. The chain carries TRBV18 and TRBJ2-7; D is unresolved. The V gene's germline CDR1 is KGHSH and CDR2 LQKENI. This CDR3 region has 14 residues. V lost 0 bases and J lost 7, with 13 bases in between.

This clone was seen only once. This chain links TRBV4-1 with TRBJ1-6, with D maybe TRBD1 (5 bases). V was trimmed by 0 bases and J by 9 bases, leaving 15 bases between them. This CDR3 spans 16 amino acids. Germline-derived CDR1 and CDR2 are MGHRA and YSYEKL. The CDR3 nucleotides read TGCGCCAGCAGCCAAGAGGGACCCGGTTTTGGTTCACCCCTCCACTTT. This gives the protein CASSQEGPGFGSPLHF.

The V gene is TRBV11-3, the J gene TRBJ2-1; 10 nucleotides line up with TRBD1. Trimming at V came to 5 bases and at J to 6 bases, leaving 7 bases not matched to a gene. This CDR3 is built from 15 residues. CDR1 and CDR2 (germline): SGHNT, YENEEA. The CDR3 reads CASSPRTGGRNEQFF. Written as DNA, the CDR3 is TGTGCCAGCAGCCCCCGGACAGGGGGGCGCAATGAGCAGTTCTTC.

The chain combines TRBV4-1 with TRBJ2-7; 9 bases are a match to TRBD2. The CDR3 extends over 17 amino acids. V dropped 0 bases and J dropped 4; count of bases not matched to a gene: 10. Germline lookup yields CDR1 MGHRA and CDR2 YSYEKL. The CDR3 DNA is TGCGCCAGCAGCCAAGACCCGACGGGCGGGAGGGGTTACGAGCAGTACTTC. Its protein product is CASSQDPTGGRGYEQYF.

This chain connects TRBV3-1 (or the pseudogene TRBV3-2) to TRBJ2-2, with D uncertain. Germline loops: CDR1 LGHDT, CDR2 YNNKEL (reference sequence). There are 17 residues in the CDR3. V lost 6 bases to trimming and J lost 2 bases, with 19 bases between them. CDR3 nucleotides: TGTGCCAGCAGAAGGGTCAGACAAATGGGCAACACCGGGGAGCTGTTTTTT. Protein product: CASRRVRQMGNTGELFF.

This sequence joins TRBV5-4 and TRBJ2-1; 9 bases agree with TRBD1. The CDR3 contains 15 residues. The germline CDR1 and CDR2 sequences are SGHNT and YYREEE (reference sequence). The J segment lost 4 bases and the V segment lost 2 bases, leaving 4 bases of the junction unmatched. CDR3 nucleotide sequence: TGTGCCAGCAGCTTAGGACAGGGGACATACAATGAGCAGTTCTTC. This encodes CASSLGQGTYNEQFF.

The chain carries TRBV4-2 and TRBJ2-7, with D maybe TRBD2 (5 bases). This CDR3 is 14 amino acids long. CDR1 LGHNA and CDR2 YNFKEQ come from the germline V gene. Trimming stripped 1 base from V and 3 bases from J, with 10 bases between. CDR3 DNA sequence: TGTGCCAGCAGCCAAGGGGTTCGGGACTACGAGCAGTACTTC. Translation: CASSQGVRDYEQYF.

This clone is medium-sized. The V and J genes are TRBV28 and TRBJ2-7; TRBD1 aligns across 10 bases. CDR1 is MDHEN, CDR2 SYDVKM, per germline. This CDR3 has 14 amino acids. The trim removed 3 bases at V and 9 bases at J, leaving 8 bases unmatched. The CDR3, as DNA: TGTGCCAGCAGTTTGGGGACAGGGGTAGCGTGGCAGTACTTC. It is translated as CASSLGTGVAWQYF.

The chain uses TRBV29-1 and TRBJ2-5; D gene uncertain. This CDR3 is 13 amino acids long. The V end lost 2 bases, the J end lost 0 bases, and 7 bases lay between the germline ends. The V gene's germline CDR1 is SQVTM and CDR2 ANQGSEA. CDR3 sequence: CSVERQHQETQYF. The CDR3 DNA is TGCAGCGTTGAAAGGCAGCACCAAGAGACCCAGTACTTC.